Listed below are T cell receptor beta chains from one sample, sequenced in a study of beta chain features in type 1 diabetes. Clones were sequenced by immunoSEQ multiplex PCR, and TCRdb holds only the in-frame ones, with some missing. The repertoire holds under 400,000 clones, with around 19% as singletons. The sample comprised naive CD4+ T cells from blood. The receptors shown here come from a woman younger than 35 in good health. Both conserved end residues are part of each CDR3. A D gene is named only where the DNA matches it firmly. A clone size is listed for some rows: how often the clone was seen (once, few, many), or a class if it is expanded.

size	V	D	J	DNA	CDR3
few	TRBV5-1	NA	TRBJ2-2	TGCGCCAGCAGCCCGAACCCCGCTAGCGAGAACACCGGGGAGCTGTTTTTT	CASSPNPASENTGELFF
NA	TRBV5-8	NA	TRBJ2-7	TGTGCCAGCAGCCGTTTACTCTACGAGCAGTACTTC	CASSRLLYEQYF
NA	TRBV5-1	NA	TRBJ2-2	TGCGCCAGCAGCTTGGGAGGAACGAACACCGGGGAGCTGTTTTTT	CASSLGGTNTGELFF
few	TRBV14	NA	TRBJ2-7	TGTGCCAGCAGCCCCTTTACAGGCCGCTACGAGCAGTACTTC	CASSPFTGRYEQYF
few	TRBV18	TRBD1	TRBJ1-2	TGTGCCAGCTCACTTTCGTTAACAGGGGGCAGGGATGGCTACACCTTC	CASSLSLTGGRDGYTF
NA	TRBV27	NA	TRBJ2-5	TGTGCCAGCAGCGCCCGGGGAGCGGGTGCCCAAGAGACCCAGTACTTC	CASSARGAGAQETQYF
few	TRBV7-2	NA	TRBJ2-5	TGTGCCAGCAGCTTAGGTGCGGAGACCCAGTACTTC	CASSLGAETQYF
few	TRBV28	NA	TRBJ1-1	TGTGCCAGCAGTTTACCCCTCGGACAGAACACTGAAGCTTTCTTT	CASSLPLGQNTEAFF
NA	TRBV5-1	TRBD1	TRBJ2-7	TGCGCCAGCAGCTTAGATGGACAGGGAGACCGGTACTTC	CASSLDGQGDRYF
few	TRBV18	NA	TRBJ2-1	TGTGCCAGCTCACCCCTACTCGCACCGGGCTCCTACAATGAGCAGTTCTTC	CASSPLLAPGSYNEQFF
few	TRBV18	NA	TRBJ2-3	TGTGCCAGCTCTCCGGGTATTGCCTCAGATACGCAGTATTTT	CASSPGIASDTQYF
few	TRBV7-2	NA	TRBJ2-7	TGTGCCAGCAGCTTAGACAGGGCCTCCTACGAGCAGTACTTC	CASSLDRASYEQYF
NA	TRBV10-3	TRBD1	TRBJ2-4	TGTGCCATCAGAGCTCCCGGGACAGGGGCCATTCAGTACTTC	CAIRAPGTGAIQYF
few	TRBV7-9	NA	TRBJ2-3	TGTGCCAGCAGCCATCCCCGCAGGGGTTTCGGTACAGATACGCAGTATTTT	CASSHPRRGFGTDTQYF
NA	TRBV2	NA	TRBJ2-4	TGTGCCAGCAGTGAGTGGGGTGGGGGGGCCAAAAACATTCAGTACTTC	CASSEWGGGAKNIQYF
few	TRBV5-1	TRBD2	TRBJ2-1	TGCGCCAGCAGCTCCAGCAGCGGGAACAATGAGCAGTTCTTC	CASSSSSGNNEQFF
NA	TRBV2	TRBD1	TRBJ2-7	TGTGCCAGCATCAGGACAGGGACCGACTACGAGCAGTACTTC	CASIRTGTDYEQYF
NA	TRBV7-9	NA	TRBJ1-5	TGTGCCAGCAGGTGGGGGACACTTTATAGCAATCAGCCCCAGCATTTT	CASRWGTLYSNQPQHF
few	TRBV6-6	TRBD1	TRBJ2-7	TGTGCCAGCAGAGCCGGGACAGGCCTCTACGAGCAGTACTTC	CASRAGTGLYEQYF
NA	TRBV7-9	TRBD1	TRBJ2-3	TGTGCCAGCAGCCCTGGGACAGACACAGATACGCAGTATTTT	CASSPGTDTDTQYF
few	TRBV9	TRBD2	TRBJ2-1	TGTGCCAGCAGCGATAGCGGGGGCCGGTACAATGAGCAGTTCTTC	CASSDSGGRYNEQFF
few	TRBV6-5	TRBD2	TRBJ2-1	TGTGCCAGCAGCAGAAGGACTAGCGGGAGTGGTGAGCAGTTCTTC	CASSRRTSGSGEQFF
few	TRBV29-1	TRBD1	TRBJ2-7	TGCAGCGTTGACTCCCCGGGCCCGGGACAGGGCTCCTACGAGCAGTACTTC	CSVDSPGPGQGSYEQYF
few	TRBV5-1	TRBD2	TRBJ2-3	TGCGCCAGCAGACTTCTCCCCGCGGGGGGCGCAGATACGCAGTATTTT	CASRLLPAGGADTQYF
few	TRBV5-4	NA	TRBJ1-2	TGTGCCAGCAGGTCCGCAGGGGTGGGAAACTATGGCTACACCTTC	CASRSAGVGNYGYTF
few	TRBV5-4	TRBD2	TRBJ2-1	TGTGCCAGCAGCTTGCAACTAGCGGGATTCAATGAGCAGTTCTTC	CASSLQLAGFNEQFF
few	TRBV4-2	TRBD2	TRBJ2-5	TGTGCCAGCAGCCAGGGAGGGACGAAAGAGACCCAGTACTTC	CASSQGGTKETQYF
NA	TRBV12-5	NA	TRBJ2-3	TGTGCTAGTGGTGCCGGCGGGACAGATACGCAGTATTTT	CASGAGGTDTQYF
few	TRBV7-2	NA	TRBJ2-5	TGTGCCAGCAGCTTAGTGACGAGGGAGACCCAGTACTTC	CASSLVTRETQYF
NA	TRBV19	NA	TRBJ1-5	TGTGCCAGTAGTATCCGAGGCGGCATGAGCAATCAGCCCCAGCATTTT	CASSIRGGMSNQPQHF
few	TRBV18	TRBD2	TRBJ2-1	TGTGCCAGCTCCCTAGCGGGGGTAGACAATGAGCAGTTCTTC	CASSLAGVDNEQFF
NA	TRBV30	TRBD1	TRBJ2-7	TGTGCCTGGAGACGTCCTACCGGGACAGGGTACTACGAGCAGTACTTC	CAWRRPTGTGYYEQYF
few	TRBV5-1	NA	TRBJ1-2	TGCGCCAGCAGCTTGGGGCTGGGCGGCTACACCTTC	CASSLGLGGYTF
few	TRBV19	TRBD1	TRBJ2-1	TGTGCCAGTAGGGACGGGACAGCACGCTACAATGAGCAGTTCTTC	CASRDGTARYNEQFF
NA	TRBV30	TRBD2	TRBJ2-5	TGTGCCTGGAGTAAGCGGGAAGTCCAAGAGACCCAGTACTTC	CAWSKREVQETQYF
few	TRBV9	NA	TRBJ1-1	TGTGCCAGCAGCGTCCCAGGGAAAACTGAAGCTTTCTTT	CASSVPGKTEAFF
few	TRBV18	NA	TRBJ1-2	TGTGCCAGCTCACCAGTGGCGGAAGATGGCTACACCTTC	CASSPVAEDGYTF
NA	TRBV2	NA	TRBJ2-1	TGTGCCAGCATGGGGGGACGCTCCTACAATGAGCAGTTCTTC	CASMGGRSYNEQFF
NA	TRBV27	NA	TRBJ2-1	TGTGCCAGCAGTTTAACTGGAGGGTCGGGGCGGGTGCTTTACAATGAGCAGTTCTTC	CASSLTGGSGRVLYNEQFF
NA	TRBV5-1	TRBD2	TRBJ2-3	TGCGCCAGCAGAGACGGGGGGAAGACAGATACGCAGTATTTT	CASRDGGKTDTQYF
NA	TRBV4-3	NA	TRBJ1-2	TGCGCCAGCAGCCAAGATTCCCGGGATCGGAACTATGGCTACACCTTC	CASSQDSRDRNYGYTF
NA	TRBV19	NA	TRBJ1-1	TGTGCCAGTAGTACAGGGGATGCCATGAACACTGAAGCTTTCTTT	CASSTGDAMNTEAFF
NA	TRBV6-6	TRBD2	TRBJ2-3	TGTGCCAGCAGTTACACTAGCGGGGGTGATACGCAGTATTTT	CASSYTSGGDTQYF
NA	TRBV10-3	NA	TRBJ2-2	TGTGCCATCAGAGGCAGGGGCGGTGCAGGGGAGCTGTTTTTT	CAIRGRGGAGELFF
NA	TRBV6-1	TRBD1	TRBJ2-7	TGTGCCAGCAGTGAAGGAGGGGACAGGGGTTACGAGCAGTACTTC	CASSEGGDRGYEQYF
NA	TRBV9	NA	TRBJ1-6	TGTGCCAGCAGCGTAGAGGGGAAAAATTCACCCCTCCACTTT	CASSVEGKNSPLHF
NA	TRBV7-9	TRBD2	TRBJ2-5	TGTGCCAGCAGACGGGGACTAGCGGAAGAGACCCAGTACTTC	CASRRGLAEETQYF
few	TRBV28	NA	TRBJ2-7	TGTGCCAGCAGTTCCCCAACAGCCTCCGGGGGCGAGCAGTACTTC	CASSSPTASGGEQYF
few	TRBV25-1	NA	TRBJ2-7	TGTGCCAGCAGTGGTTACTACGAGCAGTACTTC	CASSGYYEQYF
few	TRBV5-1	TRBD2	TRBJ2-1	TGCGCCAGCCAACAGGGACTAGCGGGAGTGGTTGAGCAGTTCTTC	CASQQGLAGVVEQFF
few	TRBV20-1	NA	TRBJ1-2	TGCAGTGCTAGACTGGGCGTTGGCTACACCTTC	CSARLGVGYTF
few	TRBV7-9	TRBD1	TRBJ2-7	TGTGCCAGCAGTTCGACAGGGAGTGAGCAGTACTTC	CASSSTGSEQYF
NA	TRBV11-2	NA	TRBJ2-2	TGTGCCAGCAGGATTACCAGGGACACCGGGGAGCTGTTTTTT	CASRITRDTGELFF
NA	TRBV29-1	NA	TRBJ1-5	TGCAGCGTTGGCCCAGGGCGAGATCAGCCCCAGCATTTT	CSVGPGRDQPQHF
few	TRBV4-1	NA	TRBJ1-4	TGCGCCAGCAGCTGGGCGGGGACGAGGCATGAAAAACTGTTTTTT	CASSWAGTRHEKLFF